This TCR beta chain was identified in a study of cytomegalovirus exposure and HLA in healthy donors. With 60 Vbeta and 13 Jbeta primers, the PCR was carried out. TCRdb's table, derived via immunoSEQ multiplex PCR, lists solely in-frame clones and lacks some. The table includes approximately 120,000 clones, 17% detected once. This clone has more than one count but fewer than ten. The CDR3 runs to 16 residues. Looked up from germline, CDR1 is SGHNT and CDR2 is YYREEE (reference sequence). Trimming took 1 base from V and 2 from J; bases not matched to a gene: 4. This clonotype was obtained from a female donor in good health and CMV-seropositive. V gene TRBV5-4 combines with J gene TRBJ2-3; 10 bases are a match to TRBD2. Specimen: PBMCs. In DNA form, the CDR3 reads TGTGCCAGCAGCTTGAGGCTAGCGGGAGTCACAGATACGCAGTATTTT. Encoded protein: CASSLRLAGVTDTQYF.